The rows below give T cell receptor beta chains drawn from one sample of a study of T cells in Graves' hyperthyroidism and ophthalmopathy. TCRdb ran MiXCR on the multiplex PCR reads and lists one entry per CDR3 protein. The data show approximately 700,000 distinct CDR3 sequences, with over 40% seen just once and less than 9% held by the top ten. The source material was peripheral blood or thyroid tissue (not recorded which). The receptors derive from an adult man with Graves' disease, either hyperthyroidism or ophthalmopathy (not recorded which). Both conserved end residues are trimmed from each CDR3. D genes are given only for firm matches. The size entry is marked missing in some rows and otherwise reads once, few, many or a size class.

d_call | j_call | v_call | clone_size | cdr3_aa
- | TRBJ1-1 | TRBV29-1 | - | SFVGGGNTEAF
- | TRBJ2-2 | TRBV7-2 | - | ASSPLAHTGELF
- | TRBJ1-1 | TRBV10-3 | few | AALSQNIRDTEAF
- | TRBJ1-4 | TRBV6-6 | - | ASSKQENEKLF
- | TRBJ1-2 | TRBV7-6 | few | ASSLGPLYGYT
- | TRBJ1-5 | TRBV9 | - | ASSLFSPPADSSQPQH
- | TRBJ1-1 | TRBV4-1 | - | ASSQDGTGSREKAF
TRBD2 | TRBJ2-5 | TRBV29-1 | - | SAAGTSGMETQY
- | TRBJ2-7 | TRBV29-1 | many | SANRAGEQY
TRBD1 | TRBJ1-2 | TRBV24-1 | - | AINRHGQGTYGYT
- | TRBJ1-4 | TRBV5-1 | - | ASSSKGTVGSEKLF
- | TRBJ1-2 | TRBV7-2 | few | ASSLLGGPTGGGLGGYT
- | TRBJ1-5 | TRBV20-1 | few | SASGSRNQPQH
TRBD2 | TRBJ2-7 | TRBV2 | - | ASSEAWGVAGRDEQY
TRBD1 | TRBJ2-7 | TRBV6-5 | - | ASSTTDRSSYEQY
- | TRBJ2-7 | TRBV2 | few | ASRRHAYEQY
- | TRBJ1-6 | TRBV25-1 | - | ASSRIRGEYSPLH
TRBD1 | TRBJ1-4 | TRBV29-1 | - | SVGTGGVNEKLF
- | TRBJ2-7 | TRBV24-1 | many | ATSDSQGSGNYEQY
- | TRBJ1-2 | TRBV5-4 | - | ASSFAGVLYGYT
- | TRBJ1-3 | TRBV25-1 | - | ASSMGRTGNTIY
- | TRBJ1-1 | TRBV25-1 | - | ARGPNTEAF
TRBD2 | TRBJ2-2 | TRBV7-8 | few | ASSLLESSGAGELF
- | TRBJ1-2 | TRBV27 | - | ASSVLNYGYT
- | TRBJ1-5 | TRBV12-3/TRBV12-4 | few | ASRPAVGNQPQH
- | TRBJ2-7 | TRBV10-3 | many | AISDSPGTGSSYEQY
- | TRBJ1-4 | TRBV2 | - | ASSQDTGKVEKLF
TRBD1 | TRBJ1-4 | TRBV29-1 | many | SVTGVIGEKLF
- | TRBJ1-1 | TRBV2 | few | ASSATAVNTEAF